These 6 T cell receptor beta chains came from one sample sequenced in a study of blood T cell repertoires in COVID-19. TCRdb's copy holds only in-frame clones and misses some; the assay was immunoSEQ multiplex PCR. Found here are about 110,000 clones, approximately 70% of them singletons; the top ten hold less than 2%. Sequenced input: peripheral blood. All receptors come from a woman between 40 and 50 years old with acute or convalescent COVID-19.

This rearrangement joins TRBV5-4 to TRBJ2-2, with 8 bases matching TRBD1. The V gene end was trimmed by 4 bases and the J gene end by 7 bases; junction bases not matched to a gene: 9. CDR1 SGHNT and CDR2 YYREEE come from the germline V gene (reference sequence). The CDR3 loop spans 15 amino acids. CDR3 residues: CASSPAGTGGGELFF. CDR3 nucleotides: TGTGCCAGCAGCCCGGCCGGGACAGGTGGCGGGGAGCTGTTTTTT.

This clone was seen a handful of times. This rearrangement joins TRBV24-1 to TRBJ1-2, with 10 bases fitting TRBD1. After removal of 3 bases from V and 7 bases from J, the junction contained 7 bases not matched to a gene. The CDR3 has 15 amino acids. From germline, CDR1 is KGHDR and CDR2 SFDVKD. The CDR3 bases are TGTGCCACCAGTGATACGACAGGGGGCGCCGCTGGCTACACCTTC. Encoded protein: CATSDTTGGAAGYTF.

This clone has only a few counts. The gene calls are TRBV19 and TRBJ2-1, with a possible D match to TRBD1 (6 bases). Deletions cut 3 bases from V and 9 bases from J, with 12 bases between. The CDR3 has 13 amino acids. Germline values: CDR1 LNHDA, CDR2 SQIVND (reference sequence). CDR3 in DNA: TGTGCCAGTAGTATCAACAGGGACGGTGAGCAGTTCTTC. As protein: CASSINRDGEQFF. Looking up the rest from reference TRBV19 and TRBJ2-1 gives the full variable domain: DGGITQSPKYLFRKEGQNVTLSCEQNLNHDAMYWYRQDPGQGLRLIYYSQIVNDFQKGDIAEGYSVSREKKESFPLTVTSAQKNPTAFYLCASSINRDGEQFFGPGTRLTVL.

This clone is a singleton in its sample. The rearrangement joins TRBV18 to TRBJ1-1; TRBD1 might be the D (5 bases). Germline V CDR1 and CDR2: KGHSH, LQKENI. The CDR3 length is 14 residues. V was clipped by 2 bases and J by 5 bases, with 12 bases between them. DNA for the CDR3: TGTGCCAGCTCACCAGGCCGTGGGGGGACTGAAGCTTTCTTT. It specifies CASSPGRGGTEAFF.

On this clone: At the DNA level, this CDR3 is encoded by other sequences in the same sample as well. This chain connects TRBV9 to TRBJ2-2, with 13 bases identical to TRBD2. Germline V gives CDR1 SGDLS, CDR2 YYNGEE. The V and J ends lost 1 base and 7 bases, in that order; junction bases with no gene match: 4. The CDR3 runs 16 residues. CDR3 protein: CASSVTSGGAGGELFF. CDR3 DNA sequence: TGTGCCAGCAGCGTAACTAGCGGGGGGGCGGGCGGGGAGCTGTTTTTT. The variable domain in full, completed from reference TRBV9 and TRBJ2-2, reads DSGVTQTPKHLITATGQRVTLRCSPRSGDLSVYWYQQSLDQGLQFLIQYYNGEERAKGNILERFSAQQFPDLHSELNLSSLELGDSALYFCASSVTSGGAGGELFFGEGSRLTVL.

J is TRBJ1-4 and V is TRBV28; the D gene is possibly TRBD1 (5 bases). The CDR3 has 14 amino acids. V dropped 2 bases and J dropped 5 bases, with 9 bases sitting between them. The germline CDR1 and CDR2 sequences are MDHEN and SYDVKM. Written as DNA, the CDR3 is TGTGCCAGCAGTTTAACGGACACGAATGAAAAACTGTTTTTT. This gives the protein CASSLTDTNEKLFF.